This T cell receptor (beta chain) was recovered during a study of type 1 regulatory T cells (dated by TCRdb to the early 2020s). In the study overall: An in vitro protocol by which a Tr1-enriched, alloantigen-specific CD4 T cell product named T-allo10 was generated was characterized in the study. T-allo10 was being evaluated clinically in patients with hematological malignancies who were receiving allogeneic hematopoietic stem cell transplantation.

With regard to this clonotype: Its antigen is currently not known. Base qualities were left out, and no much larger clone turns up one base away.

Sequencing used an Illumina MiSeq. TCRdb trimmed the raw reads at Q25, called clones with MiXCR and kept productive beta chains. Records with the same CDR3 protein are collapsed into one entry carrying the most frequent genes and DNA. The table for this sample lists roughly 60,000 distinct CDR3 sequences; roughly two thirds of them were counted only once. Clones ranked in the top ten supply 1.8% of the sample. The paper's findings and limits, for the study overall: Compared with non-Tr1 cells, Tr1 cells had a narrower TCR repertoire, and the study took this difference to reflect clonal expansion driven by alloantigen.

Counted from cysteine to phenylalanine, this CDR3 has 14 amino acids. Only CDR3 DNA remains: 42 bases, in frame from the first base. V is reduced by 5 bases and J by 1 base, leaving a spacing of 11 bases between them. Sequencing input: cultured non-Tr1 T cells, either the whole culture or a sorted T cell fraction (not recorded which). Interpreted using the paper, the cell subset or site label stands for: non-Tr1 population from the T-allo10 product. The rearrangement joined TRBV12-3 or TRBV12-4 to TRBJ2-5; confidence is insufficient to name the D gene. The receptor was derived from a human donor in good health. Here is the DNA: TGTGCCAGCAGTCCGAACCTCCCCCAAGAGACCCAGTACTTC. Its amino acids are CASSPNLPQETQYF.